A single sample is the source of the 17 T cell receptor beta chains below, sequenced in a study of CD8 T cells in ankylosing spondylitis. The antigens of these receptors remain unknown. TCRdb recomputed calls from the 5' RACE reads with MiXCR, one row per CDR3 protein. The data contain 700,000 to 850,000 distinct CDR3 sequences, 12% of them seen just once; the ten biggest clones take up 0.51%. Notes on the study in general: Apparently characteristic of ankylosing spondylitis blood was a TCR beta motif (about eight highly homologous variants).

Sequenced sample: blood, either unsorted or a sorted T cell fraction (not recorded which). These receptors all stem from a male donor with ankylosing spondylitis.

The chain uses TRBV20-1 and TRBJ2-5; TRBD2 agrees at 7 bases. Germline CDR1 reads DFQATT; CDR2 reads SNEGSKA (reference sequence). CDR3 length equals 13 residues. The V and J ends lost 5 bases and 7 bases, in that order; junction bases with no gene match: 10. CDR3 DNA sequence: TGCAGTGCTTTTCTAGCGGCCATGGGGACCCAGTACTTC. It specifies CSAFLAAMGTQYF.

In its sample, this clonotype was seen many times. The rearrangement links TRBV12-3 or TRBV12-4 to TRBJ1-1, with unresolved D. The CDR3 covers 12 residues. Trimming removed 8 bases from V and 3 bases from J, with 10 bases in between. CDR3 nucleotides: TGTGCCAGCTTGTCGGGTTACACTGAAGCTTTCTTT. This encodes CASLSGYTEAFF.

The chain combines TRBV5-1 with TRBJ2-1; D call uncertain. CDR1 SGHRS and CDR2 YFSETQ come from the germline V gene. The CDR3 consists of 14 residues. V dropped 4 bases and J dropped 8 bases, with 16 bases sitting between them. CDR3 amino acids: CASSPRSLGDEQFF. CDR3 sequence (DNA): TGCGCCAGCAGCCCCCGCTCCCTGGGTGATGAGCAGTTCTTC.

CDR3 amino acids: CSARDPTSGTYSTGELFF. CDR3 sequence (DNA): TGCAGTGCTAGAGATCCGACTAGCGGGACGTATAGCACCGGGGAGCTGTTTTTT. This sequence joins TRBV20-1 and TRBJ2-2; 11 bases are a match to TRBD2. V shed 0 bases and J 4 bases; nucleotides not matched to a gene: 10. Germline loops: CDR1 DFQATT, CDR2 SNEGSKA (reference sequence). The CDR3 has 18 amino acids.

This clonotype was seen a handful of times. The rearrangement links TRBV9 to TRBJ2-7; the D gene is possibly TRBD1 (6 bases). With 3 bases removed from V and 1 base from J, the gap between germline ends came to 11 bases. CDR3 length: 14 amino acids. The germline gives CDR1 SGDLS, CDR2 YYNGEE. CDR3 residues: CASSETGRSYEQYF. CDR3 DNA: TGTGCCAGCAGCGAGACAGGACGATCCTACGAGCAGTACTTC.

The chain uses TRBV12-3 or TRBV12-4 and TRBJ1-2; TRBD1 agrees at 10 bases. This CDR3 comprises 14 residues. V was pared by 6 bases and J by 7 bases, with 8 bases of the junction left unmatched. The CDR3 protein is CASRPGWDRGGYTF. CDR3 DNA sequence: TGTGCCAGCAGGCCAGGGTGGGACAGGGGTGGCTACACCTTC.

This clonotype occurred a few times. The chain couples TRBV6-2 or TRBV6-3 to TRBJ1-5; tentatively, D is TRBD1 (5 bases). CDR1 MNHEY and CDR2 SVGEGT come from the germline V gene. The CDR3 contains 13 residues. V lost 8 bases, J lost 5 bases, and 13 bases lay in between. The CDR3 loop reads CASEPGLYQPQHF. In DNA form, the CDR3 reads TGTGCCAGCGAACCGGGACTCTATCAGCCCCAGCATTTT.

In DNA form, the CDR3 reads TGTGCCAGCAGCCAAGAGGTCAGGAGCTCCTATAATTCACCCCTCCACTTT. This translates into CASSQEVRSSYNSPLHF. The rearrangement joins TRBV4-2 to TRBJ1-6; D is unclear. The CDR3 is 17 residues long. Trimming took off 0 bases at V and 0 bases at J, with 9 bases between the two ends. Per the germline V gene, CDR1 is LGHNA and CDR2 is YNFKEQ.

At least ten counts were recorded for this clonotype. The chain employs TRBV6-5 and TRBJ1-4, with 7 bases fitting TRBD1. The CDR3 is made up of 14 amino acids. With 4 bases clipped from V and 5 bases from J, the junction kept 4 bases outside the gene matches. Germline loops: CDR1 MNHEY, CDR2 SVGAGI. The CDR3 protein is CASSWGTANEKLFF. CDR3 nucleotide sequence: TGTGCCAGCAGTTGGGGGACAGCAAATGAAAAACTGTTTTTT.

The genes are TRBV20-1 and TRBJ2-3; 11 nucleotides align to TRBD2. The germline V gene has CDR1 DFQATT and CDR2 SNEGSKA (reference sequence). The V segment lost 2 bases and the J segment 7 bases; nucleotides outside the gene matches: 5. The CDR3 consists of 14 residues. CDR3 nucleotide sequence: TGCAGTGCTAGACTAGCGGGAGGATTATATACGCAGTATTTT. It is translated as CSARLAGGLYTQYF.

This clonotype has only a few counts. The rearrangement links TRBV4-3 to TRBJ2-7, with 8 nucleotides matching TRBD2. This CDR3 comprises 17 residues. CDR1 is LGHNA, CDR2 YSLEER, per germline. The ends lost 0 bases at V and 3 bases at J; junction bases unmatched: 10. The CDR3 DNA follows: TGCGCCAGCAGCCAAGAAGGGCGGGGACTAGTATACTACGAGCAGTACTTC. It codes for CASSQEGRGLVYYEQYF.

This clonotype has just a few counts. This chain uses TRBV10-3 with TRBJ1-1; D gene uncertain. CDR1 is ENHRY and CDR2 is SYGVKD in the germline V gene. Trimming removed 9 bases from V and 1 base from J, with 15 bases in between. This CDR3 is built from 14 residues. CDR3 DNA: TGTGCCATTGCGAACATGGCGGGGAACACTGAAGCTTTCTTT. Translating gives CAIANMAGNTEAFF.

The rearrangement links TRBV6-5 to TRBJ2-7; possible D gene TRBD2, 5 bases. V dropped 8 bases and J dropped 2 bases, with 10 bases sitting between them. CDR1 and CDR2 from the germline V gene are MNHEY and SVGAGI. This CDR3 has 12 amino acids. This CDR3 reads CASRATTYEQYF. In DNA form, the CDR3 reads TGTGCCAGCCGCGCGACTACCTACGAGCAGTACTTC.

The chain carries TRBV6-1 and TRBJ1-1; no reliable D call. Germline CDR1 reads MNHNS; CDR2 reads SASEGT. This CDR3 spans 16 amino acids. V was shortened by 6 bases and J by 0 bases, with 17 bases between the two germline ends. CDR3 amino acids: CASSPPAGVMNTEAFF. In DNA, the CDR3 is TGTGCCAGCAGCCCACCGGCGGGAGTCATGAACACTGAAGCTTTCTTT.

The chain recombines TRBV20-1 with TRBJ2-7; 12 positions agree with TRBD2. The CDR3 length is 17 residues. The germline CDR1 and CDR2 sequences are DFQATT and SNEGSKA (reference sequence). Trimming took 3 bases from V and 3 from J; bases not matched to a gene: 12. Written as DNA, the CDR3 is TGCAGTGCTAGTCAGACTAGCGGGAGAACGAGGGACTACGAGCAGTACTTC. Translated: CSASQTSGRTRDYEQYF.

The chain combines TRBV4-1 with TRBJ2-2, with TRBD2 identical over 11 bases. Germline V lookup: CDR1 MGHRA, CDR2 YSYEKL. The CDR3 runs 17 residues. V gave up 4 bases and J gave up 2 bases; unmatched junction bases: 6. The CDR3 nucleotides are TGCGCCAGCAGCCGCTTGACTAGCGGGGCAAACACCGGGGAGCTGTTTTTT. It yields the protein CASSRLTSGANTGELFF.

This clonotype was recorded many times. The chain uses TRBV7-2 and TRBJ2-3; a weak D match, TRBD2 (7 bases). Germline V gives CDR1 SGHTA, CDR2 FQGNSA. The CDR3 has 15 amino acids. V lost 2 bases, J lost 0 bases, and 9 bases lay in between. In nucleotides, the CDR3 is TGTGCCAGCAGCTTATGGGGGGGCAGCACAGATACGCAGTATTTT. The encoded protein is CASSLWGGSTDTQYF. Full variable domain (remainder filled in from reference TRBV7-2 and TRBJ2-3): GAGVSQSPSNKVTEKGKDVELRCDPISGHTALYWYRQSLGQGLEFLIYFQGNSAPDKSGLPSDRFSAERTGGSVSTLTIQRTQQEDSAVYLCASSLWGGSTDTQYFGPGTRLTVL.